One and the same sample provided the 27 T cell receptor beta chains below, sequenced in a study of blood T cell repertoires in COVID-19. Sequencing was performed with immunoSEQ multiplex PCR; in TCRdb, only in-frame clones are kept and a portion is missing. The top ten hold roughly 1.2% of the sample, which has about 380,000 clones, 88% seen once. The sample comprised PBMCs or T cells enriched from blood (not recorded which). The receptor set was obtained from a woman between 18 and 30 years old who had recovered from COVID-19.

This chain uses TRBV5-6 with TRBJ2-7; no firm D call. V was clipped by 4 bases and J by 1 base, with 18 bases between them. This CDR3 spans 16 amino acids. CDR1 and CDR2 from the germline V gene are SGHDT and YYEEEE. CDR3 protein: CASSPYGGTPSYEQYF. The CDR3 nucleotides read TGTGCCAGCAGCCCTTACGGCGGAACTCCTTCCTACGAGCAGTACTTC.

The chain combines TRBV11-3 with TRBJ2-2, with unresolved D. Trimming took off 1 base at V and 4 bases at J, with 13 bases between the two ends. The CDR3 runs 16 residues. CDR1 is SGHNT and CDR2 is YENEEA in the germline V gene. The CDR3 is CASSLVGLSSTGELFF. CDR3 coding DNA: TGTGCCAGCAGCTTAGTGGGCCTTAGTAGCACCGGGGAGCTGTTTTTT.

This clone has only one observation. The chain uses TRBV5-4 and TRBJ1-1; 8 positions agree with TRBD1. The junction had 6 bases not matched to a gene; V was cut back by 4 bases and J by 4 bases. Per germline, CDR1 SGHNT and CDR2 YYREEE (reference sequence). The length of the CDR3 is 14 residues. The CDR3 region has the DNA TGTGCCAGCAGCGGCCAGGGGGCGATCACTGAAGCTTTCTTT. Its translation: CASSGQGAITEAFF.

This clone has only a few counts. This rearrangement joins TRBV13 to TRBJ1-3; 9 nucleotides match TRBD1. The CDR3 spans 14 residues. V gave up 4 bases and J gave up 3 bases; unmatched junction bases: 1. Germline V gives CDR1 PRHDT, CDR2 FYEKMQ (reference sequence). The CDR3 nucleotides read TGTGCCAGCAGCTCGGACAGGGGTGGAAACACCATATATTTT. Its translation: CASSSDRGGNTIYF.

This chain uses TRBV7-3 with TRBJ2-1; 11 bases map to TRBD2. Trimming removed 0 bases from V and 6 bases from J; junction bases left unmatched: 4. The V gene's germline CDR1 is SGHTA and CDR2 FQGTGA. The CDR3 sequence is 16 residues long. CDR3 bases: TGTGCCAGCAGCTTAACTAGCGGGGGGGCCTCCAATGAGCAGTTCTTC. Amino acids: CASSLTSGGASNEQFF.

The genes are TRBV27 and TRBJ1-3, with 8 nucleotides matching TRBD1. V lost 5 bases and J lost 1; bases outside the gene matches: 7. CDR1 and CDR2 (germline): MNHEY, SMNVEV (reference sequence). This CDR3 contains 16 residues. In DNA, the CDR3 is TGTGCCAGCAGTGACAATCAGGGGGCATCTGGAAACACCATATATTTT. Its translation is CASSDNQGASGNTIYF.

The chain couples TRBV14 to TRBJ2-7, with a tentative D call TRBD2 (5 bases). Between the trimmed V and J ends, which lost 1 base and 4 bases, there was a span of 14 bases. Germline CDR1 reads SGHDN; CDR2 reads FVKESK. The CDR3 extends over 15 amino acids. CDR3 sequence: CASSQVGLREYEQYF. CDR3 DNA: TGTGCCAGCAGCCAAGTCGGACTTCGTGAATACGAGCAGTACTTC.

The rearrangement links TRBV11-2 to TRBJ1-1; the match to TRBD1 covers 7 bases. The CDR3 spans 16 residues. With 1 base clipped from V and 10 bases from J, the junction kept 15 bases outside the gene matches. In germline, CDR1 is SGHAT, CDR2 FQNNGV. As DNA, the CDR3 is TGTGCCAGCAGCTTAGGACCGGGACAGTCCTACCTCGGAGCTTTCTTT. As protein: CASSLGPGQSYLGAFF. Full variable domain (outside the CDR3, taken from reference TRBV11-2 and TRBJ1-1): EAGVAQSPRYKIIEKRQSVAFWCNPISGHATLYWYQQILGQGPKLLIQFQNNGVVDDSQLPKDRFSAERLKGVDSTLKIQPAKLEDSAVYLCASSLGPGQSYLGAFFGQGTRLTVV.

The V call is TRBV27, the J call TRBJ1-6, with 7 bases aligning to TRBD1. The CDR3 loop spans 16 amino acids. J gave up 5 bases and V 0 bases, and 4 bases lay outside the gene matches. CDR1 is MNHEY, CDR2 SMNVEV, per germline (reference sequence). The CDR3 is CASSLSGTANNSPLHF. The CDR3 nucleotides read TGTGCCAGCAGTTTATCGGGGACAGCGAATAATTCACCCCTCCACTTT.

The CDR3 nucleotides read TGTGCCAGTAGTACTCAAATAGGACAGGGCAGGACAGATACGCAGTATTTT. Its protein product is CASSTQIGQGRTDTQYF. This chain links TRBV19 with TRBJ2-3; TRBD1 aligns across 8 bases. The germline gives CDR1 LNHDA, CDR2 SQIVND (reference sequence). V shed 4 bases and J 3 bases; nucleotides not matched to a gene: 12. The CDR3 totals 17 residues.

The chain carries TRBV19 and TRBJ2-7; TRBD1 matches at 7 bases. In germline, CDR1 is LNHDA, CDR2 SQIVND (reference sequence). With V trimmed by 4 bases and J by 3 bases, 3 bases remained unmatched. The CDR3 spans 13 residues. CDR3 region: CASSTTGFYEQYF. CDR3 nucleotides: TGTGCCAGTAGTACGACAGGGTTCTACGAGCAGTACTTC.

This chain links TRBV9 with TRBJ1-1; weak D call: TRBD1 (5 bases). Between the trimmed V and J ends, which lost 3 bases and 1 base, there was a span of 10 bases. This CDR3 is 14 amino acids long. The V gene's germline CDR1 is SGDLS and CDR2 YYNGEE. For the CDR3, the DNA is TGTGCCAGCAGCGCAATCAGGGAGAACACTGAAGCTTTCTTT. Amino acids: CASSAIRENTEAFF.

This clone was seen more than once but under ten times. The chain combines TRBV19 with TRBJ2-2; 9 nucleotides match TRBD2. The CDR3 is 18 residues long. J was trimmed by 4 bases and V by 9 bases; bases with no gene match: 18. In germline, CDR1 is LNHDA, CDR2 SQIVND (reference sequence). The CDR3 spells CASSLAGGQGWVTGELFF. CDR3 in DNA: TGTGCCAGCTCCTTGGCGGGGGGGCAGGGATGGGTCACCGGGGAGCTGTTTTTT.

The chain is built from TRBV4-2 and TRBJ1-2; no clear D. The CDR3 sequence is 14 residues long. The germline V and J ends were trimmed by 4 bases and 6 bases, with 15 bases remaining between them. Per germline, CDR1 LGHNA and CDR2 YNFKEQ. The CDR3 region has the DNA TGTGCCAGCAGCCCCCCCGAAGCGTGGGATGGCTACACCTTC. Amino acids: CASSPPEAWDGYTF.

V gene TRBV3-1 (or the pseudogene TRBV3-2) combines with J gene TRBJ1-1; maybe TRBD1 (5 bases). The ends were cut back, 5 bases at V and 3 bases at J, with 13 bases in the middle. CDR1 and CDR2 (germline): LGHDT, YNNKEL (reference sequence). The CDR3 runs to 14 residues. Here the CDR3 DNA reads TGTGCCAGCAGCGGGGTCGGGGGGTACACTGAAGCTTTCTTT. Amino acids: CASSGVGGYTEAFF.

The chain uses TRBV15 and TRBJ2-3; 10 bases align to TRBD2. J lost 6 bases, V lost 5 bases, and 14 bases had no gene match. Germline CDR1 is LNHNV and CDR2 is YYDKDF (reference sequence). The CDR3 is 17 amino acids. CDR3 in amino acids: CATSFVGAGGASDTQYF. For the CDR3, the DNA is TGTGCCACCAGCTTCGTGGGAGCGGGGGGGGCCTCCGATACGCAGTATTTT.

This chain connects TRBV4-1 to TRBJ1-5; D perhaps matches TRBD1 (5 bases). The CDR3 length is 14 residues. Germline-derived CDR1 and CDR2 are MGHRA and YSYEKL. V was cut by 1 base and J by 5 bases, with 9 bases left in between. The CDR3: CASSQVRGDQPQHF. CDR3 nucleotides: TGCGCCAGCAGCCAAGTTCGGGGGGATCAGCCCCAGCATTTT.

The V and J genes are TRBV7-2 and TRBJ2-7, with a possible D match to TRBD2 (7 bases). This CDR3 is built from 18 residues. Germline assignment: CDR1 SGHTA and CDR2 FQGNSA. The V end was cut by 2 bases, the J end by 3 bases, with 23 bases between. CDR3 coding DNA: TGTGCCAGCAGCTTACGGGGGGCGGGACCCAAGTTTGGCTACGAGCAGTACTTC. Its translation: CASSLRGAGPKFGYEQYF.

The rearrangement uses TRBV18 and TRBJ1-4; D is perhaps TRBD1 (5 bases). Trimming left V 0 bases short and J 7 bases short, with 12 bases between. The CDR3 consists of 15 residues. Germline lookup yields CDR1 KGHSH and CDR2 LQKENI. The CDR3 protein is CASSPPHRLGEKLFF. In DNA form, the CDR3 reads TGTGCCAGCTCACCACCCCACAGGTTGGGTGAAAAACTGTTTTTT.

The rearrangement links TRBV7-2 to TRBJ1-5; D remains ambiguous. CDR3 length: 15 residues. V was clipped by 1 base and J by 8 bases, with 15 bases between them. Germline V gene lookup returns CDR1 SGHTA and CDR2 FQGNSA. The CDR3 reads CASSLVVDGRKPQHF. The CDR3 DNA sequence: TGTGCCAGCAGCTTAGTGGTGGACGGGAGAAAGCCCCAGCATTTT.

The chain is built from TRBV3-1 (or the pseudogene TRBV3-2) and TRBJ2-7, with 7 positions matching TRBD1. Trimming took 1 base from V and 4 from J; bases not matched to a gene: 7. CDR1 is LGHDT and CDR2 is YNNKEL in the germline V gene (reference sequence). The CDR3 spans 15 residues. The DNA of the CDR3 is TGTGCCAGCAGCCAAGTCAAGCACAGGGGTTACGAGCAGTACTTC. Translation: CASSQVKHRGYEQYF.

The chain has TRBV6-5 and TRBJ1-4; possible D gene TRBD1, 5 bases. This CDR3 is built from 14 residues. Germline CDR1 and CDR2: MNHEY and SVGAGI. V shed 8 bases and J shed 4 bases, with 14 bases lying between them. DNA for the CDR3: TGTGCCAGCGAGACGACAGCACGTAATGAAAAACTGTTTTTT. Translation: CASETTARNEKLFF.

V is TRBV28 and J is TRBJ1-6; D is uncertain. The germline V gene has CDR1 MDHEN and CDR2 SYDVKM. V was cut by 8 bases and J by 9 bases, with 20 bases left in between. The CDR3 spans 15 residues. This chain's CDR3 is CASAREGSVGSPLHF. In nucleotides, the CDR3 is TGTGCCAGCGCCCGGGAGGGTTCTGTGGGTTCACCCCTCCACTTT.

As DNA, the CDR3 is TGTGCCAGTAGTATTAGTAGAATGACAGGGGGTGACACCGGGGAGCTGTTTTTT. This sequence encodes CASSISRMTGGDTGELFF. The chain has TRBV19 and TRBJ2-2, with 9 bases aligning to TRBD1. CDR1 and CDR2 (germline): LNHDA, SQIVND (reference sequence). The length of the CDR3 is 18 residues. V was pared by 3 bases and J by 3 bases, with 11 bases of the junction left unmatched.

The chain combines TRBV4-1 with TRBJ2-1; D perhaps matches TRBD2 (6 bases). V dropped 6 bases and J dropped 6 bases, with 18 bases sitting between them. The CDR3 consists of 15 residues. Germline CDR1 MGHRA, CDR2 YSYEKL. The CDR3 DNA is TGCGCCAGCAGGGAAGGGTCTTTGGGGGGCAATGAGCAGTTCTTC. Translation: CASREGSLGGNEQFF.

In DNA form, the CDR3 reads TGTGCCAGCAGCCCCCGGGGGGAGGGTAGCGTTAACTCCTACGAGCAGTACTTC. It specifies CASSPRGEGSVNSYEQYF. The V and J genes are TRBV9 and TRBJ2-7, with 7 bases aligning to TRBD2. V lost 4 bases, J lost 0 bases, and 16 bases stayed unmatched. The CDR3 totals 18 residues. CDR1 is SGDLS and CDR2 is YYNGEE in the germline V gene.

The V call is TRBV5-8, the J call TRBJ1-5; D unresolved. The CDR3 has 13 residues. V was clipped by 0 bases and J by 7 bases, with 8 bases between them. Germline CDR1 and CDR2: SGHTS and YDEGEE. Here the CDR3 DNA reads TGTGCCAGCAGCTTGGGTTGGGAGCAGCCCCAGCATTTT. This sequence encodes CASSLGWEQPQHF. The whole variable domain, filled in from reference TRBV5-8 and TRBJ1-5, reads EAGVTQSPTHLIKTRGQQATLRCSPISGHTSVYWYQQALGLGLQFLLWYDEGEERNRGNFPPRFSGRQFPNYSSELNVNALELEDSALYLCASSLGWEQPQHFGDGTRLSIL.